Listed below are T cell receptor beta chains from one sample, sequenced in a study of blood T cells in healthy people across ages. A single record per CDR3 protein comes from TCRdb applying MiXCR to the 5' RACE reads. The sample lists fewer than 1.5 million distinct CDR3 sequences, 42% seen once, with 7.9% in the top ten. Sequencing input: blood. These receptors all come from a woman aged 18-29 years in good health. CDR3s include the opening cysteine and the closing phenylalanine or tryptophan. The order of the fields is D gene, J gene, clone size, V gene, CDR3 protein, CDR3 DNA. A D gene is named only where the DNA matches it firmly. Not all rows give a size; the values are once, few, many and, for expanded clones, a class.

-,TRBJ1-5,few,TRBV7-3,CASSLTGPEPQHF,TGTGCCAGCAGCTTAACAGGTCCGGAGCCCCAGCATTTT
TRBD2,TRBJ2-3,few,TRBV2,CASSDIGLATDTQYF,TGTGCCAGCAGTGATATTGGACTAGCTACGGATACGCAGTATTTT
-,TRBJ2-2,-,TRBV7-2,CASSQSSRWNTGELFF,TGTGCCAGCAGCCAATCCTCGCGCTGGAACACCGGGGAGCTGTTTTTT
TRBD2,TRBJ2-3,-,TRBV7-9,CASSLARAGGPDTQYF,TGTGCCAGCAGCTTAGCGCGGGCGGGGGGGCCAGATACGCAGTATTTT
-,TRBJ2-1,-,TRBV20-1,CSAREGRGSSYNEQFF,TGCAGTGCTAGAGAGGGAAGGGGGAGCTCCTACAATGAGCAGTTCTTC
-,TRBJ1-5,few,TRBV27,CASKIVGVTNQPQHF,TGTGCCAGCAAGATAGTCGGCGTTACCAATCAGCCCCAGCATTTT
TRBD2,TRBJ2-5,few,TRBV6-2/TRBV6-3,CASSYSRLAGGLLQETQYF,TGTGCCAGCAGTTACTCCCGACTAGCGGGGGGACTCCTTCAAGAGACCCAGTACTTC
-,TRBJ2-1,-,TRBV29-1,CSVALDIPISYNEQFF,TGCAGCGTTGCGCTGGACATACCTATCTCCTACAATGAGCAGTTCTTC
-,TRBJ1-1,-,TRBV4-1,CASSQGTLYEAFF,TGCGCCAGCAGCCAAGGGACACTTTATGAAGCTTTCTTT
TRBD1,TRBJ1-1,few,TRBV20-1,CSARRAGGDTEAFF,TGCAGTGCTAGAAGAGCAGGGGGGGACACTGAAGCTTTCTTT
TRBD2,TRBJ2-1,-,TRBV7-8,CASSEVAGVSYNEQFF,TGTGCCAGCAGTGAGGTGGCGGGAGTAAGTTACAATGAGCAGTTCTTC
-,TRBJ1-4,-,TRBV7-9,CASSPTGKLFF,TGTGCCAGCAGCCCCACGGGGAAACTGTTTTTT
TRBD2,TRBJ2-1,-,TRBV12-3/TRBV12-4,CASSFSGLATNEQFF,TGTGCCAGCAGTTTTTCGGGACTAGCGACTAATGAGCAGTTCTTC
-,TRBJ2-3,-,TRBV7-2,CASSLRLRVGFGTDTQYF,TGTGCCAGCAGCTTACGGCTTCGTGTGGGCTTTGGCACAGATACGCAGTATTTT
TRBD1,TRBJ2-3,once,TRBV10-3,CAISPGQGTRVTDTQYF,TGTGCCATCAGTCCGGGACAGGGGACTAGGGTTACAGATACGCAGTATTTT
-,TRBJ1-2,-,TRBV12-3/TRBV12-4,CASNPIGGNNYGYIF,TGTGCCAGCAACCCGATAGGGGGAAATAACTATGGCTACATCTTC
-,TRBJ2-5,few,TRBV10-3,CAISESAGPQETQYF,TGTGCCATCAGTGAGTCGGCGGGACCCCAAGAGACCCAGTACTTC
-,TRBJ2-2,few,TRBV5-1,CASNPRTNAGELFF,TGCGCCAGCAATCCTCGGACTAACGCCGGGGAGCTGTTTTTT
-,TRBJ2-7,-,TRBV6-2/TRBV6-3,CASSTPGIVYEQYF,TGTGCCAGCAGTACGCCCGGGATAGTATACGAGCAGTACTTC
TRBD1,TRBJ1-6,-,TRBV7-2,CASSSRTTGGNSPLHF,TGTGCCAGCAGCTCCCGAACGACAGGGGGGAATTCACCCCTCCACTTT
-,TRBJ1-6,-,TRBV20-1,CSGTPPGQINSPLHF,TGCAGTGGCACCCCTCCGGGACAAATAAATTCACCCCTCCACTTT
-,TRBJ1-1,-,TRBV5-1,CASRGAGLNTEAFF,TGCGCCAGCAGGGGGGCTGGGCTGAACACTGAAGCTTTCTTT
TRBD2,TRBJ2-1,-,TRBV28,CASSPGLAGVGQFF,TGTGCCAGCAGTCCCGGACTAGCGGGGGTTGGGCAGTTCTTC
-,TRBJ1-2,few,TRBV6-6,CASSRGLNYGCTF,TGTGCCAGCAGTCGGGGCCTAAACTATGGCTGCACCTTC
-,TRBJ2-7,-,TRBV29-1,CSVELSTEIYEQYF,TGCAGCGTTGAACTATCGACCGAAATCTACGAGCAGTACTTC
TRBD2,TRBJ2-1,-,TRBV12-3/TRBV12-4,CASRDGEGLNEQFF,TGTGCCAGCAGGGACGGGGAGGGTCTGAATGAGCAGTTCTTC
-,TRBJ2-7,once,TRBV6-1,CASSPGAGVGYEQYF,TGTGCCAGCAGCCCCGGGGCAGGGGTTGGCTACGAGCAGTACTTC
-,TRBJ2-7,few,TRBV15,CAVQEVLGDEQYF,TGTGCCGTTCAAGAGGTTTTAGGAGACGAGCAGTACTTC
-,TRBJ2-5,few,TRBV7-2,CASSSTSHNQETQYF,TGTGCCAGCAGCTCCACGTCGCATAACCAAGAGACCCAGTACTTC
-,TRBJ2-7,-,TRBV7-9,CASSRGTVSYEQYF,TGTGCCAGCAGCCGCGGGACGGTCTCCTACGAGCAGTACTTC
-,TRBJ2-4,few,TRBV5-1,CASSLYLATPGQWDIQYF,TGCGCCAGCAGCTTGTATCTTGCAACACCGGGCCAATGGGACATTCAGTACTTC
-,TRBJ1-2,few,TRBV5-1,CASSLAPGVYGYTF,TGCGCCAGCAGCTTGGCCCCGGGGGTCTATGGCTACACCTTC
-,TRBJ1-2,few,TRBV5-1,CASSHDSRGYTF,TGCGCCAGCAGTCACGACAGCAGAGGCTACACCTTC
-,TRBJ2-1,few,TRBV27,CASSSQLQARNEQFF,TGTGCCAGCAGTTCTCAACTCCAAGCGAGGAATGAGCAGTTCTTC
-,TRBJ2-7,-,TRBV3-1,CASSHLGAYEQYF,TGTGCCAGCAGCCATTTGGGGGCCTACGAGCAGTACTTC